The 9 T cell receptor beta chains in this list originate from one sample, sequenced in a study of blood T cell repertoires in COVID-19. Clones were sequenced by immunoSEQ multiplex PCR, and TCRdb holds only the in-frame ones, with some missing. The table records about 150,000 clones, around three quarters of them present only once. The material sequenced was peripheral blood. The receptors shown here come from a man aged 50-59 years with active or convalescent COVID-19.

Details on this clone: Other DNA variants within this sample encode the same CDR3. V and J are TRBV29-1 and TRBJ1-5, with 10 positions matching TRBD1. This CDR3 contains 12 residues. The V and J ends lost 6 bases and 7 bases, in that order; junction bases with no gene match: 3. Germline-derived CDR1 and CDR2 are SQVTM and ANQGSEA. The CDR3 DNA is TGCAGCGTGGGACAGGGGAACCAGCCCCAGCATTTT. Its translation is CSVGQGNQPQHF. Looking up the rest from reference TRBV29-1 and TRBJ1-5 gives the full variable domain: SAVISQKPSRDICQRGTSLTIQCQVDSQVTMMFWYRQQPGQSLTLIATANQGSEATYESGFVIDKFPISRPNLTFSTLTVSNMSPEDSSIYLCSVGQGNQPQHFGDGTRLSIL.

The CDR3 DNA follows: TGTGCCACCAGTGATTTAGGGACAGGGGACAATGAGCAGTTCTTC. Its protein is CATSDLGTGDNEQFF. The chain has TRBV24-1 and TRBJ2-1; 10 bases are a match to TRBD1. CDR1 is KGHDR, CDR2 SFDVKD, per germline. The J segment lost 5 bases and the V segment lost 1 base, leaving 1 base of the junction unmatched. This CDR3 contains 15 residues.

The chain employs TRBV2 and TRBJ2-1; 11 nucleotides line up with TRBD2. After removal of 3 bases from V and 14 bases from J, the junction contained 15 bases not matched to a gene. Germline V gene lookup returns CDR1 SNHLY and CDR2 FYNNEI. This CDR3 comprises 16 residues. The CDR3 here is CASSERGIAGGPVEFF. For the CDR3, the DNA is TGTGCCAGCAGTGAGAGGGGTATAGCGGGAGGGCCGGTGGAGTTCTTC.

CDR3 region: CASSSSGGANVLTF. The CDR3 DNA sequence: TGTGCCAGCAGCTCGAGCGGGGGGGCCAACGTCCTGACTTTC. This chain connects TRBV9 to TRBJ2-6, with D tentatively TRBD2 (6 bases). This CDR3 comprises 14 residues. Germline CDR1 reads SGDLS; CDR2 reads YYNGEE. V gave up 4 bases and J gave up 4 bases, with 9 bases separating them.

CDR3: CASSKAPPDREAFF. In DNA, the CDR3 is TGTGCCAGCAGCAAAGCGCCCCCGGACAGAGAAGCTTTCTTT. The chain carries TRBV21-1 and TRBJ1-1; TRBD1 reflects the table's D call only, with no check against the DNA. TRBV21-1 is given as a pseudogene. The CDR3 runs to 14 residues.

The rearrangement uses TRBV24-1 and TRBJ2-3, with 8 bases aligning to TRBD2. The J segment lost 0 bases and the V segment lost 11 bases, leaving 0 bases of the junction unmatched. The CDR3 consists of 12 residues. In germline, CDR1 is KGHDR, CDR2 SFDVKD. The CDR3 loop is CAIAGSTDTQYF. DNA for the CDR3: TGTGCCATAGCGGGGAGCACAGATACGCAGTATTTT.

The chain has TRBV20-1 and TRBJ2-2; no definite D call. Germline-derived CDR1 and CDR2 are DFQATT and SNEGSKA (reference sequence). Trimming took 6 bases from V and 6 from J, leaving 8 bases between them. The CDR3 has 11 amino acids. This CDR3 reads CSAQVSGELFF. For the CDR3, the DNA is TGCAGTGCGCAGGTCTCCGGGGAGCTGTTTTTT.

The genes are TRBV28 and TRBJ2-7; 11 positions match TRBD1. After removal of 8 bases from V and 2 bases from J, the junction contained 5 bases not matched to a gene. From germline, CDR1 is MDHEN and CDR2 SYDVKM. The CDR3 covers 14 residues. The chain's CDR3 is CASGRTGGAYEQYF. In DNA form, the CDR3 reads TGTGCCAGCGGGAGGACAGGGGGCGCCTACGAGCAGTACTTC.

Worth noting for this clone: The same CDR3 can be traced to other DNA sequences in this sample. This chain links TRBV9 with TRBJ2-3; D remains unclear. Trimming took off 2 bases at V and 2 bases at J, with 9 bases between the two ends. Germline CDR1 is SGDLS and CDR2 is YYNGEE. This CDR3 comprises 14 residues. CDR3 nucleotide sequence: TGTGCCAGCAGCGTCCAAGCTTTCACAGATACGCAGTATTTT. It is translated as CASSVQAFTDTQYF.